This T cell receptor (beta chain) was retrieved from a study of blood T cells in healthy people across ages. Study-wide findings and caveats: Observed TCR beta diversity showed a strong correlation with the percentage of naive T cells as measured by flow cytometry. The diversity estimates, figures obtained from one million T cells, were considered underestimates.

In the case of this clonotype: The antigen is not known.

Each sample yielded at least 6 micrograms of PBMC total RNA. The CDR3 length is 15 residues. The ends lost 4 bases at V and 1 base at J; junction bases unmatched: 5. The germline gives CDR1 MNHNY, CDR2 SVGAGI (reference sequence). Alongside a J-beta primer mix, a sample-barcoded 5' primer served in a second PCR lasting about 7 to 12 cycles. MiXCR, run by TCRdb on the 5' RACE reads, gives a single entry per CDR3 protein. The data contain around 1.5 million distinct CDR3 sequences, approximately 59% of them seen just once; the ten biggest clones take up 5.5% to 8%. The sample taken for sequencing was blood. This receptor was identified in a man younger than 30 in good health. V usage is TRBV6-6 and J usage is TRBJ1-1, with TRBD1 matching 8 bases. The CDR3 nucleotides read TGTGCCAGCAGTTGGGGACAGGCTCCGAACACTGAAGCTTTCTTT. Protein: CASSWGQAPNTEAFF.